Described below is a single T cell receptor (beta chain) sequence and its context. There is no known antigen for this receptor. The input lacks base qualities; no much larger clone sits a single base away. The library was prepared using the immunoSEQ multiplex PCR assay. The table was pulled from immuneACCESS by TCRdb, which kept in-frame rearrangements only. Such tables lose some clones; where checked, under half of the loss comes from unresolved V genes, and the rest has no known cause. In all, the sample holds around 75,000 clones, and 85% to 95% of those were seen once. 5.8% of the sample lies in the top ten. This sample stems from a study of control samples from healthy donors and cancer patients (dated by TCRdb to 2018 to 2020). The CDR3 runs 13 amino acids, cysteine and phenylalanine included. CDR3 DNA is the only sequence kept; it has 39 bases, read in frame from the first base. CDR1 and CDR2, looked up from the germline V gene, are SQVTM and ANQGSEA. The V and J ends are trimmed by 4 bases and 0 bases, leaving 9 bases between them.

The source is a woman aged 55 to 70 in good health. Input material: blood. In this chain, TRBV29-1 is recombined with TRBJ1-2; the D region possibly corresponds to TRBD1 (5 bases align). The sequenced DNA is TGCAGCGTTGCTAGGGACGCTAACTATGGCTACACCTTC. Its coded protein is CSVARDANYGYTF.